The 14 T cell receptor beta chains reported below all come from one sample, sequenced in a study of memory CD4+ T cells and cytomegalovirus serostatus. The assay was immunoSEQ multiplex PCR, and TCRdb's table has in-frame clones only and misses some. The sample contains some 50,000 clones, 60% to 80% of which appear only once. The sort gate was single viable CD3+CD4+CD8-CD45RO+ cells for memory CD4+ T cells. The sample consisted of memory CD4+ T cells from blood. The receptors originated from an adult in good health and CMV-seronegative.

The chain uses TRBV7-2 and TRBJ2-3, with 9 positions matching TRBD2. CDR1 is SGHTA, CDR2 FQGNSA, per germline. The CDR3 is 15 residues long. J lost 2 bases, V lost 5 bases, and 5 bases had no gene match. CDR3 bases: TGTGCCAGCAGCACAGGACTAGCGCACACAGATACGCAGTATTTT. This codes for CASSTGLAHTDTQYF.

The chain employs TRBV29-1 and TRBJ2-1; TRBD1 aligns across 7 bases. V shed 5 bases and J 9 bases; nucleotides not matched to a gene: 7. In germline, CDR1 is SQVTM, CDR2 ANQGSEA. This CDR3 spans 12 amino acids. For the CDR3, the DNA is TGCAGCGTTTTCCGGGACAGCCTTGAGCAGTTCTTC. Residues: CSVFRDSLEQFF.

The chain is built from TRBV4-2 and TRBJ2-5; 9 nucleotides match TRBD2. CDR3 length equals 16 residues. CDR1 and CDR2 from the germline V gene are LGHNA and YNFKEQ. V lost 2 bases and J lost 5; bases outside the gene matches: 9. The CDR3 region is CASSQLGGGAIETQYF. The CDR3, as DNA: TGTGCCAGCAGCCAACTCGGCGGGGGGGCCATTGAGACCCAGTACTTC.

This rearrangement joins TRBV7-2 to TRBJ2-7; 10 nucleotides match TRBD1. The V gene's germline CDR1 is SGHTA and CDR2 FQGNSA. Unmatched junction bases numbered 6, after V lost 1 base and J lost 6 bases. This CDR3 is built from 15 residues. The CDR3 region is CASSLVGTGDSEQYF. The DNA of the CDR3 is TGTGCCAGCAGCTTAGTAGGGACAGGGGATTCCGAGCAGTACTTC.

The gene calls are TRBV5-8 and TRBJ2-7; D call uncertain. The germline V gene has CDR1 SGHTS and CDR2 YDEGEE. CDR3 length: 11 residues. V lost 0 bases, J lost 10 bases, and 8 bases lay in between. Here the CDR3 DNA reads TGTGCCAGCAGCTTGGAGGTCGGACAGTACTTC. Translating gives CASSLEVGQYF.

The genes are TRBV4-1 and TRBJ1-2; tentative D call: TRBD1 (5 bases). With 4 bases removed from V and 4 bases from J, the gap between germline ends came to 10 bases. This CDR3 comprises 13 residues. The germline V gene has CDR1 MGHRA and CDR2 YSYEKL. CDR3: CASSLQGGYGYTF. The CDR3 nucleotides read TGCGCCAGCAGCCTTCAGGGCGGCTATGGCTACACCTTC.

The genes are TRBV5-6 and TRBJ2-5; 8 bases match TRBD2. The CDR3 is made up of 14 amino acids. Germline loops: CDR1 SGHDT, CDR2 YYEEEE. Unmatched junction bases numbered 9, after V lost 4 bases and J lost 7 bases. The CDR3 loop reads CASSPGGARGTQYF. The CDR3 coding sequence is TGTGCCAGCAGCCCCGGGGGGGCCCGGGGGACCCAGTACTTC. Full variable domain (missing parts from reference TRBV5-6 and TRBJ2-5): DAGVTQSPTHLIKTRGQQVTLRCSPKSGHDTVSWYQQALGQGPQFIFQYYEEEERQRGNFPDRFSGHQFPNYSSELNVNALLLGDSALYLCASSPGGARGTQYFGPGTRLLVL.

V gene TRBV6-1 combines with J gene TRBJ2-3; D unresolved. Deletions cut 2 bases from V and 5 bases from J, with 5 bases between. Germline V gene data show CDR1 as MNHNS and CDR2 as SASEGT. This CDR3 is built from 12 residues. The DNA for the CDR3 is TGTGCCAGCAGTGAAAGTGGAGATACGCAGTATTTT. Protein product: CASSESGDTQYF.

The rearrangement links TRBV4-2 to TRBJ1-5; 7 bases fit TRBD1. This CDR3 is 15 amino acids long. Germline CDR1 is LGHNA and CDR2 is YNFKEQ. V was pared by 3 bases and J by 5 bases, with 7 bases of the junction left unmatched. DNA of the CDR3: TGTGCCAGCAGCCATAGCCCCACAGGGGATCAGCCCCAGCATTTT. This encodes CASSHSPTGDQPQHF.

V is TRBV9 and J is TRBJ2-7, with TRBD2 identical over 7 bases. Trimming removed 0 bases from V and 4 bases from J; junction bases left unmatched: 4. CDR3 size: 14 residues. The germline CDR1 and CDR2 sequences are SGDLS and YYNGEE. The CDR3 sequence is CASSVGGEGYEQYF. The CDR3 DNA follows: TGTGCCAGCAGCGTAGGAGGGGAGGGTTACGAGCAGTACTTC. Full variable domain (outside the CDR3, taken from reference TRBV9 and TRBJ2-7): DSGVTQTPKHLITATGQRVTLRCSPRSGDLSVYWYQQSLDQGLQFLIQYYNGEERAKGNILERFSAQQFPDLHSELNLSSLELGDSALYFCASSVGGEGYEQYFGPGTRLTVT.

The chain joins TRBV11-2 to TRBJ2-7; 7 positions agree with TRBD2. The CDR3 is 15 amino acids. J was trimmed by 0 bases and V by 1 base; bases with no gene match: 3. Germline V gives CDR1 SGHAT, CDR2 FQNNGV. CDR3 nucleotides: TGTGCCAGCAGCTTAGTGGGGGGGTCCTCCTACGAGCAGTACTTC. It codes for CASSLVGGSSYEQYF. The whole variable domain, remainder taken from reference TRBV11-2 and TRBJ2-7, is EAGVAQSPRYKIIEKRQSVAFWCNPISGHATLYWYQQILGQGPKLLIQFQNNGVVDDSQLPKDRFSAERLKGVDSTLKIQPAKLEDSAVYLCASSLVGGSSYEQYFGPGTRLTVT.

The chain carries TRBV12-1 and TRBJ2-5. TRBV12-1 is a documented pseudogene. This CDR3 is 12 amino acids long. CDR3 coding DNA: TGTGCCAGCAGCCCTTTGGAAGAGACCCAGTACTTC. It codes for CASSPLEETQYF.

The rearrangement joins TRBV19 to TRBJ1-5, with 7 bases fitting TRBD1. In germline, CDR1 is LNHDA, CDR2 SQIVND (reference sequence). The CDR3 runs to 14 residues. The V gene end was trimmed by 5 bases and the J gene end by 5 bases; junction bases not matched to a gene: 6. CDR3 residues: CASSYRGGYQPQHF. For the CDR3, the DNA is TGTGCCAGTAGTTACAGGGGTGGTTATCAGCCCCAGCATTTT.

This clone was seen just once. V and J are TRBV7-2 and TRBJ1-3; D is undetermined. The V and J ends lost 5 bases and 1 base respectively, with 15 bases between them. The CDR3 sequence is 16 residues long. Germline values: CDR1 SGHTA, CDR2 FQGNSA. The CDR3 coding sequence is TGTGCCAGCAGCGCCTCAAGGCTACCTTCTGGAAACACCATATATTTT. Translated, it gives CASSASRLPSGNTIYF.